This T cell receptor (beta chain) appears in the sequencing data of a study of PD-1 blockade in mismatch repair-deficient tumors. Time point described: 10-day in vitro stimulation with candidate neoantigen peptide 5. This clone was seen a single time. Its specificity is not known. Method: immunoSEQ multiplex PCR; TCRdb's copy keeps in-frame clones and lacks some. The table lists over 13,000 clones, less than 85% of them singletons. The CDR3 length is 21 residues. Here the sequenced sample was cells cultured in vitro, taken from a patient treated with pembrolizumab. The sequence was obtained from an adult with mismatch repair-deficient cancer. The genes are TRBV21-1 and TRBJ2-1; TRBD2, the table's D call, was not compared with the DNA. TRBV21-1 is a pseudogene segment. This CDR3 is CASSKALRGSGMSLSYNEQFF. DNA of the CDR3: TGTGCCAGCAGCAAAGCGCTCCGGGGTAGCGGGATGAGCCTCTCCTACAATGAGCAGTTCTTC.